This TCR beta chain was sequenced in a study of response to subunit inactivated influenza vaccine. This clonotype appeared many times. Antigen unknown. The junction departs from the called germline gene at one end, perhaps through a read error. CDR3 length equals 11 residues. Per the germline V gene, CDR1 is SGHRS and CDR2 is YFSETQ. TCRdb reprocessed the RT-PCR reads with MiXCR, giving one entry per CDR3 protein. The table has about 520,000 distinct CDR3 sequences, 9.5% to 13% seen once. Overall study results and limits: Researchers suggested that each seasonal influenza vaccination recruits few new T cells.

The chain couples TRBV5-1 to TRBJ2-1, with unresolved D. This sequence was found in a man over 45 who received an inactivated influenza vaccine. The sequenced sample was PBMCs from blood, obtained around seven weeks after vaccination. The DNA for the CDR3 is TGTGCCAGCAGCCTGGTCGGAGAGCAGTTCTTC. Translating gives CASSLVGEQFF.